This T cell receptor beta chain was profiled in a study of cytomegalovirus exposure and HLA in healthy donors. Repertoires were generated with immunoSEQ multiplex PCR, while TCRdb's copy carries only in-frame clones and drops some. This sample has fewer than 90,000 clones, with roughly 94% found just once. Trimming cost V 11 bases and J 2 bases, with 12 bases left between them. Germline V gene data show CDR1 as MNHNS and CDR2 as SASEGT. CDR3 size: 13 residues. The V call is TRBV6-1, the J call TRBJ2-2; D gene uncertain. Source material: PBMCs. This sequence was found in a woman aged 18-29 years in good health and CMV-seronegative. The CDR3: CAAPVLNTGELFF. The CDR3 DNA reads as TGTGCCGCTCCCGTGCTAAACACCGGGGAGCTGTTTTTT.